The 21 T cell receptor beta chains listed next were all sequenced from one sample in a study of T-cell reconstitution after alpha-beta-depleted transplantation in children. Library preparation (for TCRbeta) was performed with unique molecular identifiers. TCRdb re-called the PCR reads with MiXCR, one entry per CDR3 protein. The sample holds 300,000 to 350,000 distinct CDR3 sequences, more than 20% seen once. This sample comprised PBMCs, mostly from graft donor cells, obtained 180 days after TCRalphabeta/CD19-depleted stem cell transplant. These receptor sequences come from a male patient aged 10-17 years who had a stem cell transplant for acute lymphoblastic leukemia, so the T cells may come from the graft donor.

In this sample, this clonotype turned up a few times. The rearrangement uses TRBV6-5 and TRBJ2-5; TRBD2 is a possible D gene (6 bases). Trimming took 2 bases from V and 5 from J, leaving 15 bases between them. Germline CDR1 reads MNHEY; CDR2 reads SVGAGI. CDR3 length: 15 residues. The CDR3 DNA reads as TGTGCCAGCAGTTACAGGCGGGGACCCGGGGAGACCCAGTACTTC. It codes for CASSYRRGPGETQYF.

V gene TRBV21-1 combines with J gene TRBJ2-7; the listed D gene, TRBD2, was not tested against the DNA. TRBV21-1 is marked as a pseudogene. The CDR3 covers 15 residues. The CDR3 region is CASSNPSGRACEQYF. The CDR3 nucleotides read TGTGCCAGCAGCAACCCTAGCGGGAGGGCCTGCGAGCAGTACTTC.

This clonotype was seen a few times. The J gene is TRBJ2-4, the V gene TRBV10-3; 14 nucleotides match TRBD2. Germline V gives CDR1 ENHRY, CDR2 SYGVKD. The CDR3 extends over 19 amino acids. The J segment lost 0 bases and the V segment lost 3 bases, leaving 7 bases of the junction unmatched. DNA for the CDR3: TGTGCCATCAGTGACGGACTAGCGGGAGGAAGTCTAGCCAAAAACATTCAGTACTTC. Translation gives CAISDGLAGGSLAKNIQYF.

This clonotype was counted a few times. The chain has TRBV6-1 and TRBJ1-1; a weak D match, TRBD1 (6 bases). Trimming cost V 0 bases and J 8 bases, with 10 bases left between them. CDR3 length equals 13 residues. Germline CDR1 MNHNS, CDR2 SASEGT. The CDR3 nucleotides read TGTGCCAGCAGTGAAGCCTTTGGACAGGAAGCTTTCTTT. It translates to CASSEAFGQEAFF.

This clonotype was recorded at least ten times. DNA of the CDR3: TGTGCCAGCAGTTGGACAGGGGATAGCACAGATACGCAGTATTTT. It encodes CASSWTGDSTDTQYF. The chain couples TRBV12-3 or TRBV12-4 to TRBJ2-3; 9 positions match TRBD1. The junction had 2 bases not matched to a gene; V was cut back by 4 bases and J by 0 bases. CDR3 length: 15 amino acids.

This chain connects TRBV5-6 to TRBJ2-3, with a weak D call TRBD2 (6 bases). The CDR3 length is 16 residues. Trimming removed 4 bases from V and 6 bases from J, with 21 bases in between. CDR1 SGHDT and CDR2 YYEEEE come from the germline V gene. The CDR3 spells CASSAPGARYFDTQYF. As DNA, the CDR3 is TGTGCCAGCAGCGCCCCGGGAGCCAGATACTTTGATACGCAGTATTTT. Based on the CDR3 plus reference TRBV5-6 and TRBJ2-3, the full variable domain is DAGVTQSPTHLIKTRGQQVTLRCSPKSGHDTVSWYQQALGQGPQFIFQYYEEEERQRGNFPDRFSGHQFPNYSSELNVNALLLGDSALYLCASSAPGARYFDTQYFGPGTRLTVL.

The chain is built from TRBV7-8 and TRBJ1-1; D remains unclear. This CDR3 comprises 16 residues. The germline CDR1 and CDR2 sequences are SGHVS and FQNEAQ. The V end lost 1 base, the J end lost 0 bases, and 12 bases lay between the germline ends. The CDR3 spells CASSLVFEGVNTEAFF. In DNA form, the CDR3 reads TGTGCCAGCAGCTTAGTATTTGAGGGAGTGAACACTGAAGCTTTCTTT. Drawing the rest from reference TRBV7-8 and TRBJ1-1, the complete variable domain is GAGVSQSPRYKVAKRGQDVALRCDPISGHVSLFWYQQALGQGPEFLTYFQNEAQLDKSGLPSDRFFAERPEGSVSTLKIQRTQQEDSAVYLCASSLVFEGVNTEAFFGQGTRLTVV.

J is TRBJ1-5 and V is TRBV14, with a tentative D call TRBD1 (5 bases). Trimming took off 2 bases at V and 3 bases at J, with 14 bases between the two ends. This CDR3 comprises 16 residues. CDR1 is SGHDN and CDR2 is FVKESK in the germline V gene. Here the CDR3 reads CASSQRSGVDNQPQHF. CDR3 DNA sequence: TGTGCCAGCAGCCAACGATCGGGGGTCGACAATCAGCCCCAGCATTTT.

This clonotype was found a few times. The chain employs TRBV6-2 or TRBV6-3 and TRBJ2-1; 12 bases match TRBD2. Per germline, CDR1 MNHEY and CDR2 SVGEGT. Trimming cost V 6 bases and J 3 bases; bases outside gene matches: 3. The CDR3 covers 15 residues. The CDR3 spells CASRLAGGRYNEQFF. CDR3 DNA: TGTGCCAGCAGACTAGCGGGAGGACGCTACAATGAGCAGTTCTTC.

This chain uses TRBV12-3 or TRBV12-4 with TRBJ1-2; TRBD1 is a possible D gene (6 bases). The CDR3 runs to 13 residues. The V end lost 6 bases, the J end lost 4 bases, and 12 bases lay between the germline ends. CDR3 nucleotides: TGTGCCAGCAGCTTCCGGGGGGCCTATGGCTACACCTTC. Translation gives CASSFRGAYGYTF.

V and J are TRBV4-1 and TRBJ1-2, with D unresolved. Germline-derived CDR1 and CDR2 are MGHRA and YSYEKL. The CDR3 has 13 amino acids. Between the trimmed V and J ends, which lost 1 base and 13 bases, there was a span of 16 bases. CDR3 in amino acids: CASSQVGLEVRTF. The CDR3 DNA follows: TGCGCCAGCAGCCAAGTCGGATTGGAGGTGCGCACCTTC.

This clonotype was counted a few times. This chain uses TRBV18 with TRBJ2-7; tentatively, D is TRBD2 (5 bases). This CDR3 comprises 14 residues. The germline V gene encodes CDR1 KGHSH and CDR2 LQKENI. V was cut by 6 bases and J by 0 bases, with 12 bases left in between. CDR3 sequence reads: CASSMVGSSYEQYF. Written as DNA, the CDR3 is TGTGCCAGCTCCATGGTGGGGAGCTCCTACGAGCAGTACTTC.

This clonotype came up a few times. V gene TRBV7-9 combines with J gene TRBJ2-1, with D possibly TRBD1 on 6 matching bases. The CDR3 sequence is 17 residues long. Trimming removed 5 bases at V and 0 bases at J, with 17 bases between. Germline V gene sequence: CDR1 SEHNR, CDR2 FQNEAQ (reference sequence). CDR3 residues: CASSPVGAASSYNEQFF. CDR3 sequence (DNA): TGTGCCAGCAGCCCGGTGGGGGCGGCGAGCTCCTACAATGAGCAGTTCTTC.

This clonotype came up a few times. The chain is built from TRBV12-3 or TRBV12-4 and TRBJ1-1; D may be TRBD1 (5 bases). There are 14 residues in the CDR3. Trimming shortened V by 2 bases and J by 5 bases, and 12 bases separated the two germline ends. CDR3 residues: CASSLITQGTEAFF. CDR3 in DNA: TGTGCCAGCAGTTTAATTACCCAGGGTACTGAAGCTTTCTTT.

This clonotype was counted only a few times. The V call is TRBV6-1, the J call TRBJ1-2, with TRBD1 identical over 8 bases. V was clipped by 6 bases and J by 2 bases; unmatched bases: 11. The CDR3 has 16 amino acids. Per germline, CDR1 MNHNS and CDR2 SASEGT. CDR3 DNA sequence: TGTGCCAGCAGCTGGACAGGGTCCCCTTCAAACTATGGCTACACCTTC. This codes for CASSWTGSPSNYGYTF.

The genes are TRBV20-1 and TRBJ2-5, with TRBD2 matching 8 bases. Germline V gene lookup returns CDR1 DFQATT and CDR2 SNEGSKA (reference sequence). Trimming cost V 4 bases and J 0 bases; bases outside gene matches: 4. The length of the CDR3 is 14 residues. The CDR3 is CSAMMREDQETQYF. CDR3 nucleotides: TGCAGTGCTATGATGCGGGAGGACCAAGAGACCCAGTACTTC.

This sequence joins TRBV11-2 and TRBJ2-1, with 7 bases matching TRBD2. This CDR3 region has 16 residues. After removal of 4 bases from V and 4 bases from J, the junction contained 10 bases not matched to a gene. Germline-derived CDR1 and CDR2 are SGHAT and FQNNGV. CDR3 in DNA: TGTGCCAGCAGCTCAGAGTCCCGGGACTATTACAATGAGCAGTTCTTC. This encodes CASSSESRDYYNEQFF.

J is TRBJ1-5 and V is TRBV28; D gene ambiguous. In germline, CDR1 is MDHEN, CDR2 SYDVKM. V lost 4 bases and J lost 7, with 5 bases in between. The CDR3 is 11 amino acids. The CDR3 spells CASSSEQPQHF. In DNA, the CDR3 is TGTGCCAGCAGTTCCGAGCAGCCCCAGCATTTT.

The gene calls are TRBV10-3 and TRBJ2-3; tentatively, D is TRBD2 (6 bases). The V gene lost 5 bases and the J gene lost 4 bases, with 19 bases spanning the gap. The germline V gene has CDR1 ENHRY and CDR2 SYGVKD. There are 16 residues in the CDR3. The CDR3 DNA follows: TGTGCCATCAGTAGCCCCAAGCGGGCCTCCTCAGATACGCAGTATTTT. This encodes CAISSPKRASSDTQYF.

The chain has TRBV15 and TRBJ1-1; 11 bases are shared with TRBD1. The V gene's germline CDR1 is LNHNV and CDR2 YYDKDF (reference sequence). The V segment lost 1 base and the J segment 5 bases; nucleotides outside the gene matches: 6. The CDR3 extends over 16 amino acids. CDR3 sequence: CATSRARGQGETEAFF. Written as DNA, the CDR3 is TGTGCCACCAGCAGAGCCAGGGGACAGGGGGAAACTGAAGCTTTCTTT. Using reference TRBV15 and TRBJ1-1 for the parts outside the CDR3, the full variable domain is DAMVIQNPRYQVTQFGKPVTLSCSQTLNHNVMYWYQQKSSQAPKLLFHYYDKDFNNEADTPDNFQSRRPNTSFCFLDIRSPGLGDTAMYLCATSRARGQGETEAFFGQGTRLTVV.

The chain's CDR3 is CASSQSSGNYEQYF. The CDR3 nucleotides read TGCGCCAGCAGCCAGTCTAGCGGCAACTACGAGCAGTACTTC. The V and J genes are TRBV4-1 and TRBJ2-7, with 7 bases aligning to TRBD2. After removal of 3 bases from V and 3 bases from J, the junction contained 5 bases not matched to a gene. The CDR3 sequence is 14 residues long. The germline CDR1 and CDR2 sequences are MGHRA and YSYEKL.